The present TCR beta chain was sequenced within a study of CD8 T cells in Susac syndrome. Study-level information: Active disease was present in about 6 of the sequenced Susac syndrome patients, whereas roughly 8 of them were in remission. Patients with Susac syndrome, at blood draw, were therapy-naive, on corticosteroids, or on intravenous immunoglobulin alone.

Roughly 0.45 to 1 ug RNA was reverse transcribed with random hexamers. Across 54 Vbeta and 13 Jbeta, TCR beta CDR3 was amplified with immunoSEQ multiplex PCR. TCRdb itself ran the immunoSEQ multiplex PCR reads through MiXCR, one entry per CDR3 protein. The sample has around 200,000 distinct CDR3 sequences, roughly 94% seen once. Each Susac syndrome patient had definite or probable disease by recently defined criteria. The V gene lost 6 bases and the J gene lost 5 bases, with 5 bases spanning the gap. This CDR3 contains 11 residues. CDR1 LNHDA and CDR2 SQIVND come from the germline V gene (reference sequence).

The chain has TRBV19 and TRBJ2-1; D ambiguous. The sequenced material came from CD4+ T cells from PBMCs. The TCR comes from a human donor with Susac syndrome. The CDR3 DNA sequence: TGTGCCAGTAGCAAACACAATGAGCAGTTCTTC. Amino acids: CASSKHNEQFF.